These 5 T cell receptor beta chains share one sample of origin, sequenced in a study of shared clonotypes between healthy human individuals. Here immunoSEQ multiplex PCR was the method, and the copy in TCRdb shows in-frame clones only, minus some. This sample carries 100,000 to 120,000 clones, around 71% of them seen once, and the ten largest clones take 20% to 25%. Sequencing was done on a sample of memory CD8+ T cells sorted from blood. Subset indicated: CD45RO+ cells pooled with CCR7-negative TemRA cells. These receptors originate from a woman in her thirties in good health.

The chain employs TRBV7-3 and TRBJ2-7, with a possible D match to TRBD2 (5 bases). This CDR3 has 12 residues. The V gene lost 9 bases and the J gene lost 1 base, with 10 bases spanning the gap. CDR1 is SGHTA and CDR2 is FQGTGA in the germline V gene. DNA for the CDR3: TGTGCCAGTGCGGGCAATTCCTACGAGCAGTACTTC. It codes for CASAGNSYEQYF.

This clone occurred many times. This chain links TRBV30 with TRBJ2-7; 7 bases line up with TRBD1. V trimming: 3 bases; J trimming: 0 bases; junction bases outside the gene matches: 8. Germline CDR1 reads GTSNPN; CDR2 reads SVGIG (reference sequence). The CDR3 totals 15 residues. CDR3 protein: CAWRGDSQNSYEQYF. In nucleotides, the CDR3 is TGTGCCTGGAGGGGGGACAGCCAAAACTCCTACGAGCAGTACTTC. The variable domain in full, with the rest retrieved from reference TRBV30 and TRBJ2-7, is SQTIHQWPATLVQPVGSPLSLECTVEGTSNPNLYWYRQAAGRGLQLLFYSVGIGQISSEVPQNLSASRPQDRQFILSSKKLLLSDSGFYLCAWRGDSQNSYEQYFGPGTRLTVT.

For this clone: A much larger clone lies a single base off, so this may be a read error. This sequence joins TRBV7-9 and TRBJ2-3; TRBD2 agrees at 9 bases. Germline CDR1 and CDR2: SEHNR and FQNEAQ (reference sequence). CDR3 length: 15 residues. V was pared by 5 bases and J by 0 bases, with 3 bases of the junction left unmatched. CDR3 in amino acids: CASSPSGISTDTQYF. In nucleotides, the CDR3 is TGTGCCAGCAGCCCTAGCGGGATTAGCACAGATACGCAGTATTTT.

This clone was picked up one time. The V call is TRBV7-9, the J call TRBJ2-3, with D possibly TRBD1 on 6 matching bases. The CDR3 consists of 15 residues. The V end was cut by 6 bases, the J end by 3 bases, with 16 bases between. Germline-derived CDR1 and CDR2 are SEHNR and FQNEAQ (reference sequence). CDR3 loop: CASSIGGFETDTQYF. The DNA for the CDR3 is TGTGCCAGCAGTATAGGGGGATTCGAAACAGATACGCAGTATTTT.

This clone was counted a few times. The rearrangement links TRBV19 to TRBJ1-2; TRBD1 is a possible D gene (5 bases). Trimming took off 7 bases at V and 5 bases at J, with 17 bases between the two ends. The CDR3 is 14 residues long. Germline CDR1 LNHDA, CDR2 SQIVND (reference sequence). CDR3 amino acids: CASTERRAWYGYTF. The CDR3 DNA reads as TGTGCCAGTACCGAGCGCAGGGCATGGTATGGCTACACCTTC.